A single sample is the source of the 30 T cell receptor beta chains below, sequenced in a study of control samples from healthy donors and cancer patients. Clones were read by immunoSEQ multiplex PCR, and TCRdb kept only the in-frame ones, dropping some. This sample has tens of thousands of clones, with around nine tenths found just once. The sample consisted of blood. The receptors were gathered from a woman aged 45-65 years in good health.

CDR3 sequence reads: CASSLAPYGYTF. DNA of the CDR3: TGTGCCAGCAGCTTGGCCCCGTATGGCTACACCTTC. This chain connects TRBV5-6 to TRBJ1-2; D not certain. Germline V lookup: CDR1 SGHDT, CDR2 YYEEEE. V dropped 0 bases and J dropped 5 bases, with 5 bases sitting between them. The CDR3 contains 12 residues.

The chain combines TRBV6-1 with TRBJ2-3, with 10 bases fitting TRBD2. The CDR3 loop spans 17 amino acids. Trimming took 2 bases from V and 5 from J; bases not matched to a gene: 10. Germline V gene data show CDR1 as MNHNS and CDR2 as SASEGT. The CDR3 DNA reads TGTGCCAGCAGTGAAAGTGTTAGCGGGGGGTTAGGAGATACGCAGTATTTT. Translated: CASSESVSGGLGDTQYF.

The chain combines TRBV19 with TRBJ1-2; the D is unclear. The germline V gene has CDR1 LNHDA and CDR2 SQIVND (reference sequence). The CDR3 is 13 amino acids. V shed 3 bases and J shed 8 bases, with 13 bases lying between them. The CDR3 coding sequence is TGTGCCAGTAGTATCCCGAACTCGGGAGGCTACACCTTC. Translating it yields CASSIPNSGGYTF.

The V and J genes are TRBV7-2 and TRBJ2-1; possible D gene TRBD1, 6 bases. Trimming stripped 3 bases from V and 4 bases from J, with 13 bases between. Germline-derived CDR1 and CDR2 are SGHTA and FQGNSA. The CDR3 spans 15 residues. The CDR3 protein is CASSFIRDIYNEQFF. In DNA form, the CDR3 reads TGTGCCAGCAGCTTTATCCGGGACATTTACAATGAGCAGTTCTTC.

V is TRBV6-2 or TRBV6-3 and J is TRBJ2-1; 9 bases are shared with TRBD2. J gave up 7 bases and V 2 bases, and 6 bases lay outside the gene matches. The CDR3 extends over 15 amino acids. Germline values: CDR1 MNHEY, CDR2 SVGEGT. The CDR3 DNA follows: TGTGCCAGCAGTTACGGCGGGGGGGCGGTGAATGAGCAGTTCTTC. Its protein product is CASSYGGGAVNEQFF.

The chain's CDR3 is CASSPGSTDTQYF. CDR3 sequence (DNA): TGTGCCAGCAGCCCAGGAAGCACAGATACGCAGTATTTT. The chain carries TRBV11-3 and TRBJ2-3; D uncertain. Germline CDR1 is SGHNT and CDR2 is YENEEA. The CDR3 loop spans 13 amino acids. Trimming took 5 bases from V and 0 from J, leaving 6 bases between them.

The rearrangement joins TRBV5-1 to TRBJ2-3; 7 nucleotides line up with TRBD1. Germline CDR1 is SGHRS and CDR2 is YFSETQ. The junction had 4 bases not matched to a gene; V was cut back by 0 bases and J by 3 bases. The CDR3 length is 15 residues. The CDR3 reads CASSLDRGATDTQYF. The CDR3 region has the DNA TGCGCCAGCAGCTTGGACAGGGGAGCAACAGATACGCAGTATTTT.

The rearrangement uses TRBV20-1 and TRBJ1-6, with D hard to call. Germline V lookup: CDR1 DFQATT, CDR2 SNEGSKA (reference sequence). V lost 3 bases to trimming and J lost 6 bases, with 21 bases between them. CDR3 length: 17 residues. Here the CDR3 reads CSASISPPGMGNSPLHF. The CDR3 region has the DNA TGCAGTGCTAGTATATCCCCCCCCGGAATGGGTAATTCACCCCTCCACTTT.

The V call is TRBV6-5, the J call TRBJ1-1; no clear D. CDR1 and CDR2 (germline): MNHEY, SVGAGI. The CDR3 is 11 amino acids. V lost 6 bases, J lost 7 bases, and 9 bases lay in between. CDR3 region: CASRLDDEAFF. DNA of the CDR3: TGTGCCAGCAGGTTGGACGATGAAGCTTTCTTT.

This chain links TRBV6-1 with TRBJ2-7; D possibly corresponds to TRBD2 (6 bases). The V gene lost 1 base and the J gene lost 3 bases, with 13 bases spanning the gap. The CDR3 covers 15 residues. Germline CDR1 is MNHNS and CDR2 is SASEGT. For the CDR3, the DNA is TGTGCCAGCAGTGAAGTACAGGAGGGGTACTACGAGCAGTACTTC. As protein: CASSEVQEGYYEQYF.

The table lists this clone with a few counts. V is TRBV19 and J is TRBJ1-5; 7 bases match TRBD1. The V segment lost 8 bases and the J segment 4 bases; nucleotides outside the gene matches: 5. The CDR3 is made up of 13 amino acids. CDR1 is LNHDA, CDR2 SQIVND, per germline (reference sequence). Here the CDR3 reads CASGTGENQPQHF. In DNA, the CDR3 is TGTGCCAGTGGTACAGGGGAAAATCAGCCCCAGCATTTT.

V and J are TRBV27 and TRBJ2-7; D gene ambiguous. Trimming stripped 2 bases from V and 2 bases from J, with 13 bases between. The CDR3 is made up of 15 amino acids. Germline lookup yields CDR1 MNHEY and CDR2 SMNVEV (reference sequence). CDR3 coding DNA: TGTGCCAGCAGTTTAGCGGACGGTAACACCTACGAGCAGTACTTC. Protein sequence: CASSLADGNTYEQYF.

This chain joins TRBV6-5 and TRBJ1-3; no definite D call. V gave up 0 bases and J gave up 0 bases, with 6 bases separating them. There are 15 residues in the CDR3. Germline-derived CDR1 and CDR2 are MNHEY and SVGAGI. Here the CDR3 reads CASSYSSSSGNTIYF. CDR3 sequence (DNA): TGTGCCAGCAGTTACTCGAGCAGCTCTGGAAACACCATATATTTT.

This clone was counted only a few times. This chain connects TRBV11-2 to TRBJ1-1; D is uncertain. The V end lost 2 bases, the J end lost 8 bases, and 15 bases lay between the germline ends. The germline gives CDR1 SGHAT, CDR2 FQNNGV. This CDR3 contains 14 residues. The CDR3: CASSLLGEGTEAFF. The CDR3 DNA reads as TGTGCCAGCAGCTTACTGGGAGAAGGCACCGAAGCTTTCTTT.

The chain employs TRBV6-4 and TRBJ1-1, with D uncertain. This CDR3 contains 13 residues. V dropped 4 bases and J dropped 4 bases, with 10 bases sitting between them. Germline V CDR1 and CDR2: MRHNA, SNTAGT. CDR3 in amino acids: CASSALWGTEAFF. CDR3 nucleotides: TGTGCCAGCAGTGCCCTTTGGGGCACTGAAGCTTTCTTT.

This clone was picked up a small number of times. This chain connects TRBV2 to TRBJ1-3; weak D call: TRBD1 (5 bases). The V and J ends lost 0 bases and 4 bases respectively, with 10 bases between them. CDR3 size: 15 residues. From germline, CDR1 is SNHLY and CDR2 FYNNEI. The CDR3 nucleotides are TGTGCCAGCAGTGAAGCCCCAGGGATGGGAAACACCATATATTTT. This codes for CASSEAPGMGNTIYF.

This chain joins TRBV12-1 and TRBJ2-1; no check of the table's D call, TRBD2, against the DNA was made. TRBV12-1 is given as a pseudogene. There are 12 residues in the CDR3. CDR3 in amino acids: CASSFLDNEQFF. The CDR3 coding sequence is TGTGCCAGCAGCTTTCTAGACAATGAGCAGTTCTTC.

This rearrangement joins TRBV3-1 (or the pseudogene TRBV3-2) to TRBJ2-4; D may be TRBD2 (6 bases). The CDR3 runs to 15 residues. Trimming removed 2 bases from V and 8 bases from J, with 16 bases in between. Germline assignment: CDR1 LGHDT and CDR2 YNNKEL (reference sequence). CDR3 in DNA: TGTGCCAGCAGCCAAAGGGGAGGTTTGGGGGACATTCAGTACTTC. Translating it yields CASSQRGGLGDIQYF.

The chain uses TRBV6-5 and TRBJ1-1; 10 bases agree with TRBD1. The germline CDR1 and CDR2 sequences are MNHEY and SVGAGI. The length of the CDR3 is 13 residues. The V segment lost 7 bases and the J segment 11 bases; nucleotides outside the gene matches: 10. CDR3 residues: CASTIRGTGEAFF. DNA of the CDR3: TGTGCCAGCACTATAAGAGGGACAGGGGAGGCTTTCTTT.

The V call is TRBV9, the J call TRBJ2-3, with TRBD2 as a possible D gene (6 bases). V gave up 3 bases and J gave up 4 bases, with 15 bases separating them. CDR3 length: 15 residues. Germline V lookup: CDR1 SGDLS, CDR2 YYNGEE. This CDR3 is CASSALREVPDTQYF. The CDR3, as DNA: TGTGCCAGCAGCGCCCTCAGGGAGGTCCCAGATACGCAGTATTTT. Full variable domain (outside the CDR3, taken from reference TRBV9 and TRBJ2-3): DSGVTQTPKHLITATGQRVTLRCSPRSGDLSVYWYQQSLDQGLQFLIQYYNGEERAKGNILERFSAQQFPDLHSELNLSSLELGDSALYFCASSALREVPDTQYFGPGTRLTVL.

CDR3 protein: CASSITAKNIQYF. CDR3 in DNA: TGTGCCAGCAGTATTACGGCCAAAAACATTCAGTACTTC. The genes are TRBV27 and TRBJ2-4; D unresolved. Germline CDR1 and CDR2: MNHEY and SMNVEV (reference sequence). The V and J ends lost 5 bases and 1 base respectively, with 6 bases between them. This CDR3 spans 13 amino acids.

V is TRBV28 and J is TRBJ1-2, with TRBD1 matching 9 bases. Germline assignment: CDR1 MDHEN and CDR2 SYDVKM. V lost 4 bases, J lost 7 bases, and 10 bases stayed unmatched. The CDR3 contains 15 residues. CDR3 nucleotides: TGTGCCAGCAGTTCTACACAGGGGGCAGAGGGTGGCTACACCTTC. It yields the protein CASSSTQGAEGGYTF.

The J gene is TRBJ1-1, the V gene TRBV6-6; D call uncertain. V lost 2 bases, J lost 8 bases, and 9 bases lay in between. CDR1 is MNHNY, CDR2 SVGAGI, per germline (reference sequence). CDR3 length equals 12 residues. CDR3 in DNA: TGTGCCAGCAGTTACCCCCAGCTAGAAGCTTTCTTT. It is translated as CASSYPQLEAFF.

J is TRBJ2-3 and V is TRBV7-9, with D possibly TRBD1 on 6 matching bases. There are 15 residues in the CDR3. Trimming took 4 bases from V and 1 from J, leaving 12 bases between them. Germline V CDR1 and CDR2: SEHNR, FQNEAQ (reference sequence). The CDR3 coding sequence is TGTGCCAGCAGCTCAACGAACAGGGGCACAGATACGCAGTATTTT. Protein sequence: CASSSTNRGTDTQYF. Full variable domain (remainder filled in from reference TRBV7-9 and TRBJ2-3): DTGVSQNPRHKITKRGQNVTFRCDPISEHNRLYWYRQTLGQGPEFLTYFQNEAQLEKSRLLSDRFSAERPKGSFSTLEIQRTEQGDSAMYLCASSSTNRGTDTQYFGPGTRLTVL.

This clone was observed a single time. The V call is TRBV4-1, the J call TRBJ2-2; 7 positions match TRBD1. In germline, CDR1 is MGHRA, CDR2 YSYEKL. The CDR3 is 15 amino acids. Trimming took 3 bases from V and 7 from J; bases not matched to a gene: 8. The CDR3 region is CASSQTTGFRGELFF. The CDR3 coding sequence is TGCGCCAGCAGCCAGACGACAGGGTTTCGCGGGGAGCTGTTTTTT.

A word on this clone: The sample has other DNA sequences that encode this CDR3 too. The chain links TRBV29-1 to TRBJ1-1; perhaps TRBD1 as D (5 bases). The CDR3 is 12 amino acids. From germline, CDR1 is SQVTM and CDR2 ANQGSEA. Trimming shortened V by 5 bases and J by 1 base, and 8 bases separated the two germline ends. The CDR3 loop is CSVKQGNTEAFF. The CDR3, as DNA: TGCAGCGTTAAGCAGGGGAACACTGAAGCTTTCTTT.

The chain carries TRBV12-3 or TRBV12-4 and TRBJ2-2; D is possibly TRBD1 or TRBD2 (5 bases each). The CDR3 contains 13 residues. The V and J ends lost 7 bases and 8 bases respectively, with 14 bases between them. The CDR3 coding sequence is TGTGCCAGCAATATGGATGGGGGTGGGGAGCTGTTTTTT. Translating gives CASNMDGGGELFF.

V and J are TRBV6-5 and TRBJ2-3; no clear D gene. Trimming removed 5 bases at V and 4 bases at J, with 13 bases between. Germline V gene lookup returns CDR1 MNHEY and CDR2 SVGAGI. CDR3 length: 14 amino acids. CDR3 sequence: CASSTSLTADTQYF. The CDR3 DNA follows: TGTGCCAGCAGTACATCTCTAACGGCAGATACGCAGTATTTT.

V and J are TRBV6-1 and TRBJ1-6; TRBD1 is a possible D gene (5 bases). CDR1 is MNHNS, CDR2 SASEGT, per germline. The CDR3 loop spans 16 amino acids. V was cut by 1 base and J by 4 bases, with 11 bases left in between. The CDR3 protein is CASSEGLGAYNSPLHF. CDR3 nucleotide sequence: TGTGCCAGCAGTGAAGGTCTTGGGGCATATAATTCACCCCTCCACTTT.

The rearrangement joins TRBV4-2 to TRBJ1-2; D not certain. The germline gives CDR1 LGHNA, CDR2 YNFKEQ. The CDR3 is 13 amino acids. V lost 8 bases to trimming and J lost 4 bases, with 14 bases between them. The CDR3 loop reads CASSTTDSYGYTF. As DNA, the CDR3 is TGTGCCAGCTCAACGACGGATTCCTATGGCTACACCTTC.